This T cell receptor beta chain was obtained from a study of blood T cells in healthy people across ages. Only a few counts were recorded for this clonotype. The total RNA that was extracted per sample amounted to at least 6 micrograms. The CDR3 has 15 amino acids. V was trimmed by 0 bases and J by 1 base, leaving 9 bases between them. Germline values: CDR1 SGHTA, CDR2 FQGNSA. For the second PCR, which ran for roughly 6 to 12 cycles, a sample-barcoded 5' primer and a J-beta primer mix were used. MiXCR, applied by TCRdb to the 5' RACE reads, yields one record per CDR3 protein. The table shows under 700,000 distinct CDR3 sequences, with 20% to 30% occurring only once. This same sample was also taken into another study, of T cells of mothers and their children.

The sequenced material came from blood. The receptor was derived from a boy aged 5-17 years in good health. The V call is TRBV7-2, the J call TRBJ1-1; no firm D call. This CDR3 is CASSLAARGNTEAFF. The CDR3 DNA follows: TGTGCCAGCAGCTTAGCGGCGCGGGGGAACACTGAAGCTTTCTTT.